This T cell receptor (beta chain) stems from a study of blood T cell repertoires in COVID-19 (dated by TCRdb to the early 2020s). Turning to the overall study: Collaborator samples came from the United States, Italy and Spain and covered acute and convalescent phases of COVID-19. The prospective study material was composed of cDNA or gDNA derived from T cells, B-cell-depleted T cells, or PBMCs. Subjects who had been exposed to COVID-19, were actively infected with it, or had recovered from it provided the deeply sampled blood TCRbeta repertoires that made up the dataset. The repertoires were released in a freely available public database intended as a resource for research on the immune response to SARS-CoV-2. The samples were drawn from the first 160 participants of the ongoing ImmuneRACE study and from under 1,500 subjects provided by 6 global collaborators. The sample metadata nearly always contained a de-identified subject ID, COVID-19 status, age in years and sex. Where HLA class I and class II types were available, the types were taken from metadata supplied by the sample provider, not from assay-based typing.

As for this clone: There is no known antigen for this receptor. Base qualities are not at hand, and no much larger clone is one base apart.

Reading from cysteine to phenylalanine, the CDR3 counts 13 amino acids. Of all the DNA, just the CDR3 is kept, 39 bases in frame from base 1. The germline V gene specifies SGHTA as CDR1 and FQGTGA as CDR2. V loses 5 bases at its end and J loses 14 bases; junction bases beyond the gene matches: 11. Participants in the prospective study were aged about 18 to 95 years, lived in over 20 United States geographic areas, and enrolled through a virtual design. Cohort assignment in the prospective study relied on participant-reported clinical history from a screening survey and a study questionnaire. For ImmuneRACE Cohort 3, a participant was defined as recovered based on two consecutive negative NP/OP PCR tests, clearance by a healthcare professional, or resolution of symptoms. In the prospective study, whole blood, serum and a nasopharyngeal or oropharyngeal swab were collected from each participant by mobile phlebotomists. Additional blood draws and questionnaires over an approximately two-month period could optionally be provided by prospective study participants. Prospective study blood samples were shipped either frozen or at room temperature before DNA extraction.

TCRbeta CDR3 regions were amplified from genomic DNA using the immunoSEQ Assay, a bias-controlled multiplex PCR. The study's processing was this. Nucleated cell counts per sample were estimated from amplification of reference gene primers within the assay. To quantify the absolute abundance of each unique TCRbeta CDR3 rearrangement, sequence reads were collapsed and filtered. For each sample, productive Simpson clonality was calculated as the square root of Simpson's diversity index across productive rearrangements. Here the immuneACCESS table is served through TCRdb, limited to in-frame sequences with V and J called. Missing clones are a known gap in these copies; in checked studies unresolved V genes cover under half, and the rest lacks a known reason. V and J calls and clone size follow that table, whereas D and trimming were derived from the DNA. Here the sample has over 150,000 clones; 88% occur a single time. The top ten hold approximately 9% of the sample.

What the study reported, not specific to this receptor: The amount of clinical and demographic metadata varied by source and participant and was provided uncurated.

In this chain, TRBV7-3 is recombined with TRBJ2-1, with TRBD1 matching 8 junction bases. Sample: PBMCs or T cells enriched from blood (not recorded which). This receptor was taken from a woman between 18 and 30 years old who had recovered from COVID-19. The DNA sequence is given as TGTGCCAGCAGCCAAGAATCTAGGACAGGGAAGTTCTTC. Its protein reads: CASSQESRTGKFF.